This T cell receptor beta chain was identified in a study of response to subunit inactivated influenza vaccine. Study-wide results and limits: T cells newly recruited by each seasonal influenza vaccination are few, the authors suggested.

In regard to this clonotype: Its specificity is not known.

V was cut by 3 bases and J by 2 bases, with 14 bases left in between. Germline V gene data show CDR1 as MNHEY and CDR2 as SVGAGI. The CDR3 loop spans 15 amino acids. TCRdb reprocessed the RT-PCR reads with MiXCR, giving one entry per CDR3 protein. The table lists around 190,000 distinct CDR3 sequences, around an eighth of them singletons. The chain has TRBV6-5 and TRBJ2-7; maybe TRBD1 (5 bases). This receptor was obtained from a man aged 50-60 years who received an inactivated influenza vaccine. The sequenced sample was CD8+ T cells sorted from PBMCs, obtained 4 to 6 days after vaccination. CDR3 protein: CASSYKGAWTYEQYF. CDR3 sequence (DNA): TGTGCCAGCAGTTATAAAGGGGCCTGGACCTACGAGCAGTACTTC.